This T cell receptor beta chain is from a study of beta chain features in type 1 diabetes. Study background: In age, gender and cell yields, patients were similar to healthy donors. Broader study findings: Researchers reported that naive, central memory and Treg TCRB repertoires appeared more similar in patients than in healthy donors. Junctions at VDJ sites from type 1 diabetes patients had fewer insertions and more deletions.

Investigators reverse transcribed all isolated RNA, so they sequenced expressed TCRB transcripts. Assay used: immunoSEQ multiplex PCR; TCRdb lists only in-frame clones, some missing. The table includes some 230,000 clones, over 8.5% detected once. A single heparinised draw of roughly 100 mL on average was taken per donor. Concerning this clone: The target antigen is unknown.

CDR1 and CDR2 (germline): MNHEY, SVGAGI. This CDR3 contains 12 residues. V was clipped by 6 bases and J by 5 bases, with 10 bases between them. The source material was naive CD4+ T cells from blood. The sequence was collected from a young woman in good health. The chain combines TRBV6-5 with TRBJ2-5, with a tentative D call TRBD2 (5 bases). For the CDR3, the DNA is TGTGCCAGCAGCACAGCGGCGGAGACCCAGTACTTC. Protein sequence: CASSTAAETQYF.